A selection of T cell receptor beta chains follows, all from one sample in a study of CD8 T cells in ankylosing spondylitis. One entry per CDR3 protein results from TCRdb running MiXCR on the 5' RACE reads. The sample yields over 200,000 distinct CDR3 sequences, about 10% seen once. The sequenced material came from blood, either unsorted or a sorted T cell fraction (not recorded which). Receptor source: a male donor with ankylosing spondylitis or in good health (not recorded which). The conserved cysteine and the conserved F or W are not part of the CDR3 here. The size field is filled for only some rows; it gives once, few, many or a size class.

j_call	v_call	clone_size	cdr3_aa
TRBJ1-1	TRBV2	many	ASTGQPVRGTEAF
TRBJ2-7	TRBV7-9	many	ASSLVVTGSDEQY
TRBJ2-2	TRBV24-1	many	ATSDTTGTANTGELF
TRBJ2-7	TRBV12-3/TRBV12-4	many	ASGVGFEQY
TRBJ1-1	TRBV5-1	many	ASSGPGGANTEAF
TRBJ1-1	TRBV7-2	many	ASSPRRLNTEAF
TRBJ2-3	TRBV5-1	many	ASSLGGTSGTDTQY
TRBJ2-2	TRBV20-1	many	SARGAATNTGELF
TRBJ2-6	TRBV9	-	ASSWDTSGANVLT
TRBJ1-5	TRBV27	many	ASRPYSNQPQH
TRBJ2-1	TRBV5-1	many	ASSSSSGGAYNEQF
TRBJ1-3	TRBV18	many	ASSPIQSGNTIY
TRBJ2-1	TRBV4-2	many	ASSQGQTGLDNEQF
TRBJ1-5	TRBV5-6	many	ASSLFGLLDSNQPQH
TRBJ2-5	TRBV5-1	-	ASSLDLAGQETQY
TRBJ1-5	TRBV12-3/TRBV12-4	many	ASSPNMGPGNSNQPQH